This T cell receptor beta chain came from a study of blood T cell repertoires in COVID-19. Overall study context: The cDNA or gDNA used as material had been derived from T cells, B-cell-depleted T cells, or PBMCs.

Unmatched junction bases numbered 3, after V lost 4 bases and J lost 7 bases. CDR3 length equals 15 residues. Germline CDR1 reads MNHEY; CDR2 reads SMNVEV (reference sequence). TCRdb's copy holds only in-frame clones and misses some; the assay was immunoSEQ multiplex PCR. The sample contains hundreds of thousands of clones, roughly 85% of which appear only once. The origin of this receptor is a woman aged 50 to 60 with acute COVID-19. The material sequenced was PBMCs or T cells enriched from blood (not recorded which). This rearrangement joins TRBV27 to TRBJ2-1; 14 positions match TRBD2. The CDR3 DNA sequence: TGTGCCAGCAGTTCGGGACTAGCGGGGGTTAATGAGCAGTTCTTC. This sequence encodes CASSSGLAGVNEQFF.